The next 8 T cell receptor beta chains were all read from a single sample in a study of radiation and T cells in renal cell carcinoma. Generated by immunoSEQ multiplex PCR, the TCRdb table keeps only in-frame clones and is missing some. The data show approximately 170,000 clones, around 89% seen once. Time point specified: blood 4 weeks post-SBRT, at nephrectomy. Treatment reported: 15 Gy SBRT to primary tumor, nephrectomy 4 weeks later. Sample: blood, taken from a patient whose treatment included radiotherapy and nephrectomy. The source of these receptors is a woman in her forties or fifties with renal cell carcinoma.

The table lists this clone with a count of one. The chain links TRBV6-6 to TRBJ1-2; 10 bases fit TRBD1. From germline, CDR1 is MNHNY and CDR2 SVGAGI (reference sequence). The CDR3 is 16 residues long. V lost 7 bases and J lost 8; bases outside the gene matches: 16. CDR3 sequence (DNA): TGTGCCAGCACCCGGGGGGGACAGGGGAATAGTCGAGGCTACACCTTC. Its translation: CASTRGGQGNSRGYTF.

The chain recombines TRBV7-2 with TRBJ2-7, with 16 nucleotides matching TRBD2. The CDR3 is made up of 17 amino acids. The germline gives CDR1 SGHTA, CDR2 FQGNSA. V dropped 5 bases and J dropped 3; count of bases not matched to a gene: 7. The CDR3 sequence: CASSPPGLAGGHYEQYF. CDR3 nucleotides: TGTGCCAGCAGCCCTCCGGGACTAGCGGGGGGGCACTACGAGCAGTACTTC.

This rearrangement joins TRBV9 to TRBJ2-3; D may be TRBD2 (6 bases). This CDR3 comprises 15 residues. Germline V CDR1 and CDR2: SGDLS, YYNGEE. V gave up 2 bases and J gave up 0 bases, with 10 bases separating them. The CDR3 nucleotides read TGTGCCAGCAGCGTGGCTAGCGTGAGCACAGATACGCAGTATTTT. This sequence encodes CASSVASVSTDTQYF.

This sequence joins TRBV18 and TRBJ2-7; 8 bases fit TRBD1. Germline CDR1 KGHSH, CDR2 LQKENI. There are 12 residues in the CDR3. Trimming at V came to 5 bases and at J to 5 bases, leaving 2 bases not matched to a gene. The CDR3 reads CASSATGDEQYF. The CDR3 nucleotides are TGTGCCAGCTCAGCGACAGGGGACGAGCAGTACTTC.

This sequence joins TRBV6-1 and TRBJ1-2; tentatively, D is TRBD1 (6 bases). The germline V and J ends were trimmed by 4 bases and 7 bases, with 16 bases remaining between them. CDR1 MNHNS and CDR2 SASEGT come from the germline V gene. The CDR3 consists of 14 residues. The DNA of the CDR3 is TGTGCCAGCAGTGGGGTCGCACAGGGTCTTGGCTACACCTTC. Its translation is CASSGVAQGLGYTF.

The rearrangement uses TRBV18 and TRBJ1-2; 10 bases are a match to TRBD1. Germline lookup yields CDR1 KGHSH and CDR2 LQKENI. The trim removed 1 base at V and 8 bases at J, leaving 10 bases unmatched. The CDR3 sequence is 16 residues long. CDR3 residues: CASSPLPDRGSWGYTF. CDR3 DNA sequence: TGTGCCAGCTCACCACTACCGGACAGGGGGTCGTGGGGCTACACCTTC.

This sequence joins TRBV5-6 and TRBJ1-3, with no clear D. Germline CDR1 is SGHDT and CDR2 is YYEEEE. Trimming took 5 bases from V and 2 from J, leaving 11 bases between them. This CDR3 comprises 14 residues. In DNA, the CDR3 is TGTGCCAGCAGGGGTGTAGGGACTGGAAACACCATATATTTT. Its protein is CASRGVGTGNTIYF.

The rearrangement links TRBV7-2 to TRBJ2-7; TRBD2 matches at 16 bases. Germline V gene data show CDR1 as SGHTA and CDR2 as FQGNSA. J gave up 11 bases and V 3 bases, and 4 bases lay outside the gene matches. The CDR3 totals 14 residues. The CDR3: CASSLGLAGGPEYF. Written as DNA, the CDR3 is TGTGCCAGCAGCTTGGGACTAGCGGGGGGGCCGGAGTACTTC. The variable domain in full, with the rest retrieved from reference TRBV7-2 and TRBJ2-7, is GAGVSQSPSNKVTEKGKDVELRCDPISGHTALYWYRQSLGQGLEFLIYFQGNSAPDKSGLPSDRFSAERTGGSVSTLTIQRTQQEDSAVYLCASSLGLAGGPEYFGPGTRLTVT.